This T cell receptor (beta chain) was captured in a study of monozygotic twins with inflammatory bowel disease. TCRdb re-called the 5' RACE reads, yielding one record per CDR3 amino acid sequence without DNA. Listed are some 200,000 distinct CDR3 sequences; under 8.5% falls within the top ten. General study findings and limits: Whether twins were concordant or discordant made no difference to repertoire similarity, possibly from limited power. Whereas healthy co-twins had higher TCRbeta diversity (inverse Simpson), IBD patients had lower diversity. Relative to healthy twins, IBD patients had fewer clonotypes in common with others, a gap that was especially apparent with disease activity. Any single strong signal or clonotype tied to IBD lacked support.

Details on this clonotype: The antigen is not known.

CDR3 size: 14 residues. The germline gives CDR1 MNHNY, CDR2 SVGAGI (reference sequence). This TCR came from a human donor with ulcerative colitis or Crohn's disease, or a healthy co-twin of an affected twin (not recorded which). Sequenced input: blood. The chain recombines TRBV6-6 with TRBJ1-2; lacking DNA, the TRBD1 call made by TCRdb goes unchecked. CDR3 amino acids: CASSYSGTVYGYTF.